Presented here are 29 T cell receptor beta chains from one specimen sequenced in a study of blood T cell repertoires in COVID-19. This table comes from immunoSEQ multiplex PCR, and its TCRdb copy is limited to in-frame clones, with some not included. The data show just over 300,000 clones, with 87% seen just once and around 9.3% held by the top ten. The sequencing sample was made of PBMCs or T cells enriched from blood (not recorded which). Receptor source: a woman aged 18 to 35 who had recovered from COVID-19.

This clone has a single count. The gene calls are TRBV7-3 and TRBJ2-1; tentatively, D is TRBD1 (6 bases). Germline CDR1 SGHTA, CDR2 FQGTGA. This CDR3 is 14 amino acids long. The V gene lost 5 bases and the J gene lost 5 bases, with 13 bases spanning the gap. The CDR3 here is CASSLSGQHNEQFF. The CDR3 region has the DNA TGTGCCAGCAGCCTATCCGGACAGCACAATGAGCAGTTCTTC.

This rearrangement joins TRBV4-3 to TRBJ1-1; D is ambiguous. The CDR3 is 15 residues long. V was trimmed by 0 bases and J by 3 bases, leaving 11 bases between them. The germline V gene has CDR1 LGHNA and CDR2 YSLEER. CDR3 region: CASSQDPSRYTEAFF. The CDR3 coding sequence is TGCGCCAGCAGCCAAGACCCTAGCAGGTACACTGAAGCTTTCTTT.

The genes are TRBV6-6 and TRBJ1-2; D might be TRBD1 (5 bases). Trimming took 10 bases from V and 2 from J, leaving 11 bases between them. The CDR3 runs to 12 residues. Germline CDR1 and CDR2: MNHNY and SVGAGI (reference sequence). CDR3 DNA sequence: TGTGCCACCGACGGGGGGAACTATGGCTACACCTTC. Translation: CATDGGNYGYTF.

This sequence joins TRBV7-9 and TRBJ1-1, with D perhaps matching TRBD1 (6 bases). CDR1 and CDR2 from the germline V gene are SEHNR and FQNEAQ (reference sequence). The CDR3 consists of 13 residues. V lost 5 bases and J lost 3, with 10 bases in between. CDR3 DNA sequence: TGTGCCAGCAGCACCTGGACAGACACTGAAGCTTTCTTT. Translating it yields CASSTWTDTEAFF.

The rearrangement uses TRBV7-2 and TRBJ2-1, with no clear D. CDR1 is SGHTA, CDR2 FQGNSA, per germline. The CDR3 consists of 12 residues. Trimming stripped 5 bases from V and 9 bases from J, with 11 bases between. The CDR3 loop reads CASSPSRLEQFF. The CDR3 bases are TGTGCCAGCAGCCCTTCGAGGCTTGAGCAGTTCTTC. The full variable domain, its missing parts supplied by reference TRBV7-2 and TRBJ2-1, is GAGVSQSPSNKVTEKGKDVELRCDPISGHTALYWYRQSLGQGLEFLIYFQGNSAPDKSGLPSDRFSAERTGGSVSTLTIQRTQQEDSAVYLCASSPSRLEQFFGPGTRLTVL.

The table lists this clone with a few counts. The gene calls are TRBV4-1 and TRBJ2-1, with 7 bases that match TRBD2. The CDR3 runs to 16 residues. CDR1 and CDR2 from the germline V gene are MGHRA and YSYEKL. The trim removed 1 base at V and 4 bases at J, leaving 7 bases unmatched. CDR3 coding DNA: TGCGCCAGCAGCCAAGTTACTAGCGCCTTTTACAATGAGCAGTTCTTC. It specifies CASSQVTSAFYNEQFF.

The CDR3 spells CASGLVGLAGSTGELFF. The CDR3 nucleotides read TGTGCTAGTGGTTTGGTCGGACTAGCGGGAAGCACCGGGGAGCTGTTTTTT. This sequence joins TRBV12-5 and TRBJ2-2; 12 bases fit TRBD2. Germline CDR1 reads LGHNT; CDR2 reads FRNRAP. Trimming took 0 bases from V and 4 from J; bases not matched to a gene: 3. This CDR3 spans 17 amino acids.

The chain has TRBV6-2 or TRBV6-3 and TRBJ2-7, with D perhaps TRBD2 (5 bases). In germline, CDR1 is MNHEY, CDR2 SVGEGT. V was cut by 2 bases and J by 1 base, with 9 bases left in between. The length of the CDR3 is 14 residues. The CDR3 DNA is TGTGCCAGCAGTTACCCCTCGGGGTCCTACGAGCAGTACTTC. It is translated as CASSYPSGSYEQYF.

The genes are TRBV3-1 (or the pseudogene TRBV3-2) and TRBJ2-5, with 15 bases lining up with TRBD2. V lost 5 bases and J lost 7; bases outside the gene matches: 8. The CDR3 has 16 residues. Germline loops: CDR1 LGHDT, CDR2 YNNKEL (reference sequence). CDR3 residues: CASSAGTSGGKGTQYF. Here the CDR3 DNA reads TGTGCCAGCAGCGCGGGGACTAGCGGGGGGAAGGGGACCCAGTACTTC.

The V call is TRBV15, the J call TRBJ2-2; D gene unclear. The CDR3 consists of 14 residues. Trimming removed 0 bases from V and 5 bases from J, with 7 bases in between. CDR1 is LNHNV, CDR2 YYDKDF, per germline (reference sequence). CDR3 bases: TGTGCCACCAGCAGAGATATGCTAACCGGGGAGCTGTTTTTT. Its protein is CATSRDMLTGELFF.

This rearrangement joins TRBV3-1 (or the pseudogene TRBV3-2) to TRBJ2-7, with D perhaps matching TRBD2 (5 bases). Trimming shortened V by 0 bases and J by 6 bases, and 12 bases separated the two germline ends. The germline V gene encodes CDR1 LGHDT and CDR2 YNNKEL (reference sequence). The CDR3 is 14 amino acids. CDR3 region: CASSQDWEFGEQYF. The CDR3 DNA follows: TGTGCCAGCAGCCAAGATTGGGAGTTTGGCGAGCAGTACTTC.

The table lists this clone with a few counts. This chain joins TRBV5-6 and TRBJ1-1; weak D call: TRBD1 (5 bases). The CDR3 length is 15 residues. The germline V gene has CDR1 SGHDT and CDR2 YYEEEE. V was shortened by 3 bases and J by 3 bases, with 15 bases between the two germline ends. The CDR3 protein is CASSWNSWGDTEAFF. DNA of the CDR3: TGTGCCAGCAGCTGGAACAGTTGGGGGGACACTGAAGCTTTCTTT.

The V gene is TRBV7-2, the J gene TRBJ2-1; D is unclear. CDR3 length: 10 amino acids. Trimming shortened V by 8 bases and J by 9 bases, and 8 bases separated the two germline ends. Germline lookup yields CDR1 SGHTA and CDR2 FQGNSA. CDR3 in amino acids: CASLILEQFF. DNA for the CDR3: TGTGCCAGCCTTATACTTGAGCAGTTCTTC.

The chain is built from TRBV7-2 and TRBJ1-3; D may be TRBD1 (6 bases). The CDR3 is 16 amino acids. V lost 1 base and J 3 bases, leaving 13 bases between the germline ends. Germline CDR1 reads SGHTA; CDR2 reads FQGNSA. The CDR3 region is CASSLVRRGGGNTIYF. The CDR3 nucleotides read TGTGCCAGCAGCTTAGTGCGCAGGGGTGGTGGAAACACCATATATTTT.

V usage is TRBV15 and J usage is TRBJ1-3; 7 nucleotides agree with TRBD1. This CDR3 is built from 17 residues. V shed 3 bases and J 4 bases; nucleotides not matched to a gene: 12. The germline V gene encodes CDR1 LNHNV and CDR2 YYDKDF (reference sequence). The CDR3 DNA follows: TGTGCCACCAGCAGGAAGATGACAGGGAGGACGGGAAACACCATATATTTT. This codes for CATSRKMTGRTGNTIYF. Full variable domain (rest looked up from reference TRBV15 and TRBJ1-3): DAMVIQNPRYQVTQFGKPVTLSCSQTLNHNVMYWYQQKSSQAPKLLFHYYDKDFNNEADTPDNFQSRRPNTSFCFLDIRSPGLGDTAMYLCATSRKMTGRTGNTIYFGEGSWLTVV.

The rearrangement links TRBV7-2 to TRBJ1-3; 8 positions agree with TRBD1. The CDR3 is 15 amino acids. V shed 2 bases, J shed 4 bases, and the junction held 4 bases outside the gene matches. The germline CDR1 and CDR2 sequences are SGHTA and FQGNSA. Here the CDR3 reads CASSLNRGSGNTIYF. The CDR3 DNA sequence: TGTGCCAGCAGCTTAAACAGGGGGTCCGGAAACACCATATATTTT.

This chain connects TRBV4-1 to TRBJ2-7; D may be TRBD2 (5 bases). This CDR3 contains 14 residues. V lost 0 bases and J 6 bases, leaving 12 bases between the germline ends. CDR1 is MGHRA and CDR2 is YSYEKL in the germline V gene. The CDR3 nucleotides are TGCGCCAGCAGCCAAGATCCTGGAGGTACCGAGCAGTACTTC. It specifies CASSQDPGGTEQYF.

The chain is built from TRBV19 and TRBJ1-5, with TRBD1 identical over 9 bases. After removal of 5 bases from V and 9 bases from J, the junction contained 8 bases not matched to a gene. This CDR3 has 14 amino acids. CDR1 is LNHDA, CDR2 SQIVND, per germline (reference sequence). CDR3 in amino acids: CASSARQGELPQHF. The CDR3, as DNA: TGTGCCAGTAGTGCTCGACAGGGGGAACTGCCCCAGCATTTT.

The chain links TRBV5-6 to TRBJ2-1; TRBD1 aligns across 7 bases. The CDR3 is made up of 14 amino acids. With 4 bases clipped from V and 4 bases from J, the junction kept 5 bases outside the gene matches. The germline gives CDR1 SGHDT, CDR2 YYEEEE. The CDR3 DNA follows: TGTGCCAGCAGCGGGACAGAAGCGTACAATGAGCAGTTCTTC. It encodes CASSGTEAYNEQFF.

A word on this clone: A much larger clonotype is one base distant, so this may be a read error. V and J are TRBV27 and TRBJ2-2; 11 bases line up with TRBD1. Trimming removed 6 bases from V and 0 bases from J; junction bases left unmatched: 12. This CDR3 region has 19 residues. The germline V gene encodes CDR1 MNHEY and CDR2 SMNVEV (reference sequence). CDR3 amino acids: CASRARDRGLTPNTGELFF. In DNA form, the CDR3 reads TGTGCCAGCAGAGCCCGGGACAGGGGGTTGACCCCGAACACCGGGGAGCTGTTTTTT.

The rearrangement links TRBV7-2 to TRBJ2-7; no firm D call. From germline, CDR1 is SGHTA and CDR2 FQGNSA. This CDR3 comprises 15 residues. V was pared by 0 bases and J by 6 bases, with 15 bases between. The CDR3 loop is CASSLAGSRNGEQYF. The CDR3 nucleotides are TGTGCCAGCAGCTTAGCTGGGTCGAGGAACGGCGAGCAGTACTTC.

This chain links TRBV2 with TRBJ1-5, with 7 bases matching TRBD1. Germline-derived CDR1 and CDR2 are SNHLY and FYNNEI. This CDR3 spans 15 amino acids. The ends lost 6 bases at V and 7 bases at J; junction bases unmatched: 12. The CDR3 reads CASRADREKWQPQHF. Here the CDR3 DNA reads TGTGCCAGCAGGGCTGACAGGGAAAAATGGCAGCCCCAGCATTTT. The whole variable domain, filled in from reference TRBV2 and TRBJ1-5, reads EPEVTQTPSHQVTQMGQEVILRCVPISNHLYFYWYRQILGQKVEFLVSFYNNEISEKSEIFDDQFSVERPDGSNFTLKIRSTKLEDSAMYFCASRADREKWQPQHFGDGTRLSIL.

This chain uses TRBV7-2 with TRBJ1-1, with TRBD1 matching 7 bases. The ends lost 5 bases at V and 4 bases at J; junction bases unmatched: 7. The CDR3 has 14 residues. Germline CDR1 SGHTA, CDR2 FQGNSA. DNA of the CDR3: TGTGCCAGCAGCGAAACCGGGACAGTCACTGAAGCTTTCTTT. This codes for CASSETGTVTEAFF. Full variable domain (missing parts from reference TRBV7-2 and TRBJ1-1): GAGVSQSPSNKVTEKGKDVELRCDPISGHTALYWYRQSLGQGLEFLIYFQGNSAPDKSGLPSDRFSAERTGGSVSTLTIQRTQQEDSAVYLCASSETGTVTEAFFGQGTRLTVV.

This rearrangement joins TRBV11-2 to TRBJ1-4; D is uncertain. The germline V gene has CDR1 SGHAT and CDR2 FQNNGV. V lost 6 bases and J 1 base, leaving 6 bases between the germline ends. The CDR3 extends over 13 amino acids. CDR3: CASRRLTNEKLFF. The CDR3 DNA is TGTGCCAGCAGGCGGCTAACTAATGAAAAACTGTTTTTT.

The chain employs TRBV6-1 and TRBJ1-5; D ambiguous. CDR1 is MNHNS, CDR2 SASEGT, per germline. The germline V and J ends were trimmed by 3 bases and 2 bases, with 14 bases remaining between them. The CDR3 length is 16 residues. The CDR3 region has the DNA TGTGCCAGCAGTGATTTAGGGAGTGGGCGCAATCAGCCCCAGCATTTT. This sequence encodes CASSDLGSGRNQPQHF.

This chain links TRBV28 with TRBJ2-4, with D maybe TRBD1 (6 bases). CDR3 length equals 12 residues. Looked up from germline, CDR1 is MDHEN and CDR2 is SYDVKM. Trimming left V 2 bases short and J 7 bases short, with 6 bases between. The CDR3 loop is CASSLTGNIQYF. The CDR3 nucleotides are TGTGCCAGCAGTTTAACAGGGAACATTCAGTACTTC.

This chain connects TRBV19 to TRBJ1-3; no clear D. V was trimmed by 6 bases and J by 0 bases, leaving 15 bases between them. The CDR3 is made up of 16 amino acids. Germline V gene data show CDR1 as LNHDA and CDR2 as SQIVND (reference sequence). CDR3 residues: CASRRIRGFSGNTIYF. Written as DNA, the CDR3 is TGTGCCAGTAGACGTATACGAGGGTTCTCTGGAAACACCATATATTTT. Based on the CDR3 plus reference TRBV19 and TRBJ1-3, the full variable domain is DGGITQSPKYLFRKEGQNVTLSCEQNLNHDAMYWYRQDPGQGLRLIYYSQIVNDFQKGDIAEGYSVSREKKESFPLTVTSAQKNPTAFYLCASRRIRGFSGNTIYFGEGSWLTVV.

The V call is TRBV5-4, the J call TRBJ1-3; tentatively, D is TRBD1 (5 bases). Germline CDR1 reads SGHNT; CDR2 reads YYREEE (reference sequence). V dropped 1 base and J dropped 2 bases, with 10 bases sitting between them. CDR3 length: 15 residues. The CDR3 is CASSLQGLAGNTIYF. The CDR3 nucleotides read TGTGCCAGCAGCTTGCAGGGTCTTGCTGGAAACACCATATATTTT.

The rearrangement joins TRBV12-3 or TRBV12-4 to TRBJ1-6, with D hard to call. V lost 6 bases and J lost 4, with 4 bases in between. The CDR3 is 12 residues long. CDR3 DNA sequence: TGTGCCAGCAGGCGTTATAATTCACCCCTCCACTTT. Translating it yields CASRRYNSPLHF.